The clone carrying this T cell receptor beta chain was found many times. The target antigen is unknown. J gave up 10 bases and V 5 bases, and 15 bases lay outside the gene matches. CDR1 and CDR2 from the germline V gene are DFQATT and SNEGSKA (reference sequence). The CDR3 sequence is 15 residues long. Next came a second PCR, run for about 6 to 12 cycles, which used a sample-barcoded 5' primer along with a J-beta primer mix. TCRdb ran MiXCR on the 5' RACE reads and lists one entry per CDR3 protein. The table lists fewer than 800,000 distinct CDR3 sequences, roughly 30% of them singletons. This record belongs to a study of blood T cells in healthy people across ages. General observations from the study: Expanded clonotype changes were possibly confounded by unknown donor CMV status. Naive CD4+ cell counts and diversity both ran higher in long-lived than in aged donors.

The chain employs TRBV20-1 and TRBJ2-1, with 9 bases aligning to TRBD2. Sequencing input: blood. This clonotype originated in a woman older than 75 in good health. The CDR3 sequence is CSAGRAGGAVVEQFF. CDR3 sequence (DNA): TGCAGTGCTGGGAGAGCGGGGGGCGCGGTGGTCGAGCAGTTCTTC.